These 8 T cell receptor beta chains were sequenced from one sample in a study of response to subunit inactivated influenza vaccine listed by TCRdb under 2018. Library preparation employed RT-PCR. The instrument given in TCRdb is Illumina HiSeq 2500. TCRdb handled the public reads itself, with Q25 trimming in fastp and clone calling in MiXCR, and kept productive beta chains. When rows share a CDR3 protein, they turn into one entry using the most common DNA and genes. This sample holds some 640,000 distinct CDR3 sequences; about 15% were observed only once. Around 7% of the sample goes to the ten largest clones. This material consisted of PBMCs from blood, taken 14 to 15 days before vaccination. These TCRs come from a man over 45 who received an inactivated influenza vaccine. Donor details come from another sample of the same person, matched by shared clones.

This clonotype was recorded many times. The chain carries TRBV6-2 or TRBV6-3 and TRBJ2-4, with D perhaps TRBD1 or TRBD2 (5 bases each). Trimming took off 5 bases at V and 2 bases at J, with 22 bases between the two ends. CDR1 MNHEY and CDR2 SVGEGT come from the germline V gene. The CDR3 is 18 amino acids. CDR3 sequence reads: CASSPPPTGTHTKNIQYF. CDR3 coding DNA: TGTGCCAGCAGTCCCCCTCCGACCGGGACCCATACCAAAAACATTCAGTACTTC.

This CDR3 is CASSQGTGDGYTF. In DNA form, the CDR3 reads TGTGCCAGCAGCCAGGGGACAGGGGATGGCTACACCTTC. J is TRBJ1-2 and V is TRBV4-2, with 10 bases matching TRBD1. The V and J ends lost 3 bases and 6 bases, in that order; junction bases with no gene match: 1. The V gene's germline CDR1 is LGHNA and CDR2 YNFKEQ. This CDR3 spans 13 amino acids.

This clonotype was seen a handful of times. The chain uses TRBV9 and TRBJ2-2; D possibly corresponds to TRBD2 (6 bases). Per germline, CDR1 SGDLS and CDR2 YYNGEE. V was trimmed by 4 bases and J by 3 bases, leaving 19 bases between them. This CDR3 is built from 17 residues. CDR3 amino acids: CASSFPQAGEDTGELFF. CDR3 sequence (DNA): TGTGCCAGCAGCTTCCCGCAGGCCGGGGAGGACACCGGGGAGCTGTTTTTT. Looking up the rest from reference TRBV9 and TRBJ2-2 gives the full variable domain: DSGVTQTPKHLITATGQRVTLRCSPRSGDLSVYWYQQSLDQGLQFLIQYYNGEERAKGNILERFSAQQFPDLHSELNLSSLELGDSALYFCASSFPQAGEDTGELFFGEGSRLTVL.

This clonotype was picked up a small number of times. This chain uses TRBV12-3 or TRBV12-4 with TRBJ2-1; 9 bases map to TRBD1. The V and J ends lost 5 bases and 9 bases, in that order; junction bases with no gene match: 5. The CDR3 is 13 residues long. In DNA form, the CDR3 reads TGTGCCAGCAGTGGGGACAGGGTGGTTGAGCAGTTCTTC. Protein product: CASSGDRVVEQFF.

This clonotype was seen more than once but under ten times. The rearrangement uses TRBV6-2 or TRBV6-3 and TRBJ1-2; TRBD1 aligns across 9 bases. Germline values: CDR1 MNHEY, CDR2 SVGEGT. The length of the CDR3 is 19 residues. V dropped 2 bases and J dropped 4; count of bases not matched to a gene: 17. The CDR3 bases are TGTGCCAGCAGTTACAGGTTCGGGACAGGGTCGGGAACTGGCTATGGCTACACCTTC. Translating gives CASSYRFGTGSGTGYGYTF.

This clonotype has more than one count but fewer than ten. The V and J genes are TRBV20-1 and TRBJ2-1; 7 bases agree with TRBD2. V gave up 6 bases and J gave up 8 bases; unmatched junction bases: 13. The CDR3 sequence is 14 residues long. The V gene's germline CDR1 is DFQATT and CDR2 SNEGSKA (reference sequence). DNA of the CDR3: TGCAGTGCAAAAAGCGGGATAAGAACCCATGAGCAGTTCTTC. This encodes CSAKSGIRTHEQFF.

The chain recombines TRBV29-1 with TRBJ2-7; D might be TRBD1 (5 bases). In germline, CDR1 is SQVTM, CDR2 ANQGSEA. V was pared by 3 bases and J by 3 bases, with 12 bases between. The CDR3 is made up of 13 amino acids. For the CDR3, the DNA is TGCAGCGTTGATTCGGCAGGGAACTACGAGCAGTACTTC. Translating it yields CSVDSAGNYEQYF.

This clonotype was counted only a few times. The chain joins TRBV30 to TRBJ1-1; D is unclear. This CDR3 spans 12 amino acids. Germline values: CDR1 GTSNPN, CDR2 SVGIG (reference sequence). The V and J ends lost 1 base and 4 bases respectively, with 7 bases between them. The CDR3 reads CAWSGPFTEAFF. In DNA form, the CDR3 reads TGTGCCTGGAGTGGGCCCTTCACTGAAGCTTTCTTT.